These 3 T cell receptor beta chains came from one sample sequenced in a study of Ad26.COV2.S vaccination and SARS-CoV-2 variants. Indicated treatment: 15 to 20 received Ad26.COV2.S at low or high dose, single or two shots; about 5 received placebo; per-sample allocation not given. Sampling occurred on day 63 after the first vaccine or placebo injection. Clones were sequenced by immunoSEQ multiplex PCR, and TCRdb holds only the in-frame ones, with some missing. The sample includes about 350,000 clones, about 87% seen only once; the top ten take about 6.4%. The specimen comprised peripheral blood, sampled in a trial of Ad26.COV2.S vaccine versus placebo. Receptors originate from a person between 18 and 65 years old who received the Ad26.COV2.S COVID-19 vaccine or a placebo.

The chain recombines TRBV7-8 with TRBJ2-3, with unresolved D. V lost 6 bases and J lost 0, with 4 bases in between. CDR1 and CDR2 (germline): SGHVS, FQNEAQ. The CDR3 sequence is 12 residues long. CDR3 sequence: CASSKSTDTQYF. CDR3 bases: TGTGCCAGCAGTAAAAGCACAGATACGCAGTATTTT.

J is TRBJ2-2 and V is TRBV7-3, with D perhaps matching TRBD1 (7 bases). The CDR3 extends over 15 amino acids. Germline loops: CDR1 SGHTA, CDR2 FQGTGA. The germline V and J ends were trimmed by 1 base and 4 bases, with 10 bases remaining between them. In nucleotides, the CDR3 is TGTGCCAGCAGCTTAAACAGGGGAGGCACCGGGGAGCTGTTTTTT. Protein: CASSLNRGGTGELFF.

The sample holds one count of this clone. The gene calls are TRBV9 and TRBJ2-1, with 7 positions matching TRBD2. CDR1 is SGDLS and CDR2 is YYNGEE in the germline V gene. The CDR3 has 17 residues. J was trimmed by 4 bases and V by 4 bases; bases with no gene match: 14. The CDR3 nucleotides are TGTGCCAGCAGCAATAATCCCGGGAGGAGAGGGTACAATGAGCAGTTCTTC. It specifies CASSNNPGRRGYNEQFF.